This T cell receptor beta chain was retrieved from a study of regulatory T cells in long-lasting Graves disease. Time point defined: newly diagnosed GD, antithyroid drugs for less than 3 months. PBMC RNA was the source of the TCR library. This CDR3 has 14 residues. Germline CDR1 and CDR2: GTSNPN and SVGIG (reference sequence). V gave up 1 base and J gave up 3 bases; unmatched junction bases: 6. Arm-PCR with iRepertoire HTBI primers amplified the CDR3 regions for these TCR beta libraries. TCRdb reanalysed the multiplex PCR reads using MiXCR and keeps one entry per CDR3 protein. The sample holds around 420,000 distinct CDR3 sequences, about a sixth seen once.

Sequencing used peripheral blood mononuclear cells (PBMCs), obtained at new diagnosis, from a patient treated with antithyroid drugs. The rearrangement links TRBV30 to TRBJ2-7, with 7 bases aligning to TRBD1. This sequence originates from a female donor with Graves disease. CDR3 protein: CAWSEDRTGYEQYF. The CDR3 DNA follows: TGTGCCTGGAGTGAAGATAGGACAGGCTACGAGCAGTACTTC.